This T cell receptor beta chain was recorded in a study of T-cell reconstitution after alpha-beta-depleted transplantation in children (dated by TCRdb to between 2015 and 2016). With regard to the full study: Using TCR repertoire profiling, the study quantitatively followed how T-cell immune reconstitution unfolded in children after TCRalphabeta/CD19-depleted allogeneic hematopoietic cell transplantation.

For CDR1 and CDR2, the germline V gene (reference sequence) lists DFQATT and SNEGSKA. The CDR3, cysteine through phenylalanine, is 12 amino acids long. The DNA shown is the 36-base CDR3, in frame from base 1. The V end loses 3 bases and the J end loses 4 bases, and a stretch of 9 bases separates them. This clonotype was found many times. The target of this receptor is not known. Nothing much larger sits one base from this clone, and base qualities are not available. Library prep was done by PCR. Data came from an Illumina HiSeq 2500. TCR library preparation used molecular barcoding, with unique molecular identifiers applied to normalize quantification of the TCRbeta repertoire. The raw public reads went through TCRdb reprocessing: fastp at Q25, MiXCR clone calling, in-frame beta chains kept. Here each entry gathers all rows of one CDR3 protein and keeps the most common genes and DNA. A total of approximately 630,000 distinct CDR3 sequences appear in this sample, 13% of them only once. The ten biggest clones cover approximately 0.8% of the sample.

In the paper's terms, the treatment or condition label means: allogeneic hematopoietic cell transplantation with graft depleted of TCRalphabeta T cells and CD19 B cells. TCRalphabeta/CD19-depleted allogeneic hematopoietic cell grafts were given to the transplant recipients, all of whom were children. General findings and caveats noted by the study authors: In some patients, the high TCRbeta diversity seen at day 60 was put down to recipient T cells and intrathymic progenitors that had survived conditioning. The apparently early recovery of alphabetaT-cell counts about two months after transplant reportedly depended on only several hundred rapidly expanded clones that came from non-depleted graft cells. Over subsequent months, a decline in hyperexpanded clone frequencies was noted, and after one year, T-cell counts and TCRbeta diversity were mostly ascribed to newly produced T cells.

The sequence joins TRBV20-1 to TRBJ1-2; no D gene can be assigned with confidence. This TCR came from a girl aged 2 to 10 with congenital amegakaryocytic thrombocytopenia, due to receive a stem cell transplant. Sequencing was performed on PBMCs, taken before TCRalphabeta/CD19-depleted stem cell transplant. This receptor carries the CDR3 CSARERAYGYTF. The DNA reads TGCAGTGCTAGGGAGCGGGCCTATGGCTACACCTTC.